Presented here are 16 T cell receptor beta chains from one specimen sequenced in a study of T-cell reconstitution after alpha-beta-depleted transplantation in children (dated by TCRdb to the mid-2010s). Interpreted using the paper, the treatment or condition label stands for: allogeneic hematopoietic cell transplantation with graft depleted of TCRalphabeta T cells and CD19 B cells. For these receptors, no antigen is known. Overall results and qualifications from the work: Hyperexpanded clone frequencies declined over subsequent months; after one year, T-cell counts and TCRbeta diversity were mostly attributed to newly produced T cells.

Library generation was performed with PCR. Sequencing took place on an Illumina HiSeq 2500. Molecular barcoding was employed in the preparation of TCR libraries, with unique molecular identifiers being used to normalize TCRbeta repertoire quantification. Starting from the raw public reads, TCRdb applied fastp trimming at Q25, assembled clones with MiXCR and retained in-frame beta chains. Every entry covers one CDR3 protein and lists the most common genes and DNA from its rows. This sample has about 300,000 distinct CDR3 sequences in its table, and over 7.5% of those were observed once. The ten largest clones represent around 10% of the sample. The sequencing here drew on peripheral blood, taken 360 days after TCRalphabeta/CD19-depleted stem cell transplant. These receptors originate from a female patient aged 2 to 10 who had a stem cell transplant for Fanconi anemia, so the T cells may come from the graft donor.

This clonotype was recorded many times. V and J are TRBV6-5 and TRBJ1-2; D uncertain. This CDR3 has 15 amino acids. Trimming cost V 0 bases and J 5 bases, with 13 bases left between them. Germline V gene sequence: CDR1 MNHEY, CDR2 SVGAGI. The CDR3 is CASSYSGGGYYGYTF. In nucleotides, the CDR3 is TGTGCCAGCAGTTACTCGGGCGGAGGGTATTATGGCTACACCTTC.

There are many counts of this clonotype. The rearrangement links TRBV20-1 to TRBJ2-7, with 11 bases fitting TRBD2. Germline CDR1 is DFQATT and CDR2 is SNEGSKA (reference sequence). Trimming removed 4 bases from V and 3 bases from J; junction bases left unmatched: 5. The CDR3 has 14 residues. As DNA, the CDR3 is TGCAGTGCTACAGTTCTAGCGGGGGGCTACGAGCAGTACTTC. Its protein product is CSATVLAGGYEQYF.

This rearrangement joins TRBV6-1 to TRBJ2-3; the D is unclear. Germline V gene lookup returns CDR1 MNHNS and CDR2 SASEGT. CDR3 length: 15 amino acids. Between the trimmed V and J ends, which lost 1 base and 0 bases, there was a span of 8 bases. The CDR3 reads CASSEEDPSTDTQYF. DNA for the CDR3: TGTGCCAGCAGTGAAGAGGACCCTAGCACAGATACGCAGTATTTT.

This chain links TRBV7-3 with TRBJ2-2, with 9 bases identical to TRBD1. The CDR3 covers 16 residues. V lost 1 base, J lost 7 bases, and 7 bases stayed unmatched. From germline, CDR1 is SGHTA and CDR2 FQGTGA. CDR3 loop: CASSLIGDREGGELFF. The CDR3, as DNA: TGTGCCAGCAGCTTAATAGGGGACAGGGAAGGCGGGGAGCTGTTTTTT.

With regard to this clonotype: The conserved final phenylalanine or tryptophan is absent from the CDR3, which likely points to a read error. The chain is built from TRBV7-3 and TRBJ1-6; tentative D call: TRBD1 (6 bases). Germline CDR1 and CDR2: SGHTA and FQGTGA. The CDR3 contains 14 residues. V lost 4 bases to trimming and J lost 9 bases, with 13 bases between them. CDR3 residues: CASSYGQPASPLHS. For the CDR3, the DNA is TGTGCCAGCAGCTACGGACAGCCTGCTTCACCCCTCCACTCT.

J is TRBJ2-5 and V is TRBV7-2; D remains ambiguous. This CDR3 comprises 11 residues. With 5 bases removed from V and 9 bases from J, the gap between germline ends came to 10 bases. CDR1 SGHTA and CDR2 FQGNSA come from the germline V gene. CDR3 nucleotides: TGTGCCAGCAGCGCCCACTGGGCCCAGTACTTC. Residues: CASSAHWAQYF.

The sample holds a few counts of this clonotype. V is TRBV5-6 and J is TRBJ2-7; 15 bases fit TRBD2. The germline gives CDR1 SGHDT, CDR2 YYEEEE. The V gene end was trimmed by 4 bases and the J gene end by 12 bases; junction bases not matched to a gene: 5. The CDR3 is 13 residues long. CDR3 in amino acids: CASSRTSGGAPYF. DNA of the CDR3: TGTGCCAGCAGCAGGACTAGCGGGGGGGCCCCGTACTTC.

This clonotype was seen at least ten times. The rearrangement uses TRBV12-3 or TRBV12-4 and TRBJ2-3; 8 nucleotides line up with TRBD2. Trimming at V came to 7 bases and at J to 4 bases, leaving 10 bases not matched to a gene. The CDR3 sequence is 15 residues long. Here the CDR3 DNA reads TGTGCCAGCACCCTAACGGGGGGGTGGGCAGATACGCAGTATTTT. It codes for CASTLTGGWADTQYF.

This clonotype was recorded at least ten times. The chain is built from TRBV7-2 and TRBJ2-1, with 7 bases aligning to TRBD2. The ends lost 7 bases at V and 8 bases at J; junction bases unmatched: 14. There are 15 residues in the CDR3. Germline V lookup: CDR1 SGHTA, CDR2 FQGNSA. The CDR3 coding sequence is TGTGCCAGCATAAACGGGCTAGCGGTGAGGGATGAGCAGTTCTTC. As protein: CASINGLAVRDEQFF.

This clonotype was detected many times. The V gene is TRBV5-1, the J gene TRBJ2-1; D remains unclear. The germline V gene has CDR1 SGHRS and CDR2 YFSETQ. Trimming cost V 1 base and J 7 bases, with 15 bases left between them. CDR3 size: 15 residues. The DNA for the CDR3 is TGCGCCAGCAGCTTGTTACTACCCATTGGAAATGAGCAGTTCTTC. Translated, it gives CASSLLLPIGNEQFF.

This clonotype was picked up a small number of times. The chain links TRBV7-2 to TRBJ2-2; TRBD1 aligns across 9 bases. The CDR3 totals 17 residues. Germline V gene sequence: CDR1 SGHTA, CDR2 FQGNSA. V lost 6 bases and J lost 2; bases outside the gene matches: 10. CDR3: CASSHIPGQGNTGELFF. In nucleotides, the CDR3 is TGTGCCAGCAGTCACATCCCGGGACAGGGAAACACCGGGGAGCTGTTTTTT.

The gene calls are TRBV6-5 and TRBJ2-3; no clear D gene. The V gene lost 6 bases and the J gene lost 3 bases, with 13 bases spanning the gap. Germline V gives CDR1 MNHEY, CDR2 SVGAGI. The CDR3 is made up of 14 amino acids. The CDR3 region has the DNA TGTGCCAGCAGCCCCTTCAGGCTTACAGATACGCAGTATTTT. As protein: CASSPFRLTDTQYF.

The chain couples TRBV11-1 to TRBJ2-1, with 11 bases fitting TRBD2. V was clipped by 2 bases and J by 4 bases; unmatched bases: 7. The CDR3 is made up of 17 amino acids. Looked up from germline, CDR1 is SGHAT and CDR2 is FQDESV (reference sequence). This CDR3 is CASSLYLLAGEYNEQFF. Written as DNA, the CDR3 is TGTGCCAGCAGCTTATACTTACTAGCGGGGGAATACAATGAGCAGTTCTTC.

This clonotype was recorded a few times. The chain has TRBV6-2 or TRBV6-3 and TRBJ1-1; D unresolved. This CDR3 region has 13 residues. Looked up from germline, CDR1 is MNHEY and CDR2 is SVGEGT. The germline V and J ends were trimmed by 2 bases and 4 bases, with 8 bases remaining between them. This CDR3 reads CASSYKGVTEAFF. CDR3 DNA: TGTGCCAGCAGTTACAAGGGTGTCACTGAAGCTTTCTTT.

This clonotype came up many times. The chain couples TRBV12-3 or TRBV12-4 to TRBJ2-5, with 8 bases fitting TRBD1. Unmatched junction bases numbered 7, after V lost 6 bases and J lost 4 bases. This CDR3 spans 14 amino acids. The CDR3 here is CASSPRGLGETQYF. As DNA, the CDR3 is TGTGCCAGCAGCCCCAGGGGGCTGGGAGAGACCCAGTACTTC.

V usage is TRBV20-1 and J usage is TRBJ1-1; D is ambiguous. Germline CDR1 and CDR2: DFQATT and SNEGSKA (reference sequence). V lost 1 base to trimming and J lost 4 bases, with 10 bases between them. The CDR3 covers 13 residues. Here the CDR3 DNA reads TGCAGTGCTAGAGTGGGATTTCTCACTGAAGCTTTCTTT. Its translation: CSARVGFLTEAFF.